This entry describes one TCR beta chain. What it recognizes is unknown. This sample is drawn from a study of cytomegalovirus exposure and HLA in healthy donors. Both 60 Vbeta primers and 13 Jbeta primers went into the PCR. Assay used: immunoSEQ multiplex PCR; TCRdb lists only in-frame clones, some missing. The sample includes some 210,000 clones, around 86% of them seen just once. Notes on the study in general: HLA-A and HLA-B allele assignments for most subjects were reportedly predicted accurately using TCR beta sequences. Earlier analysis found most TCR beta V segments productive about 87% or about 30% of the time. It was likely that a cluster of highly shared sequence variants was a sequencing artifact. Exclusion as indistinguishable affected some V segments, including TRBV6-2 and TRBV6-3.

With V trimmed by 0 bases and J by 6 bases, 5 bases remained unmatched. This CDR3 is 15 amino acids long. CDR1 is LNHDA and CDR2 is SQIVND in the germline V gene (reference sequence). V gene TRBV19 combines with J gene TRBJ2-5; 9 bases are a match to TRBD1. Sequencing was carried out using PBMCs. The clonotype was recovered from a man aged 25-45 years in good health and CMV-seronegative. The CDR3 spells CASSIDTGQGKTQYF. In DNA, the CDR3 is TGTGCCAGTAGTATAGATACAGGACAGGGGAAGACCCAGTACTTC.